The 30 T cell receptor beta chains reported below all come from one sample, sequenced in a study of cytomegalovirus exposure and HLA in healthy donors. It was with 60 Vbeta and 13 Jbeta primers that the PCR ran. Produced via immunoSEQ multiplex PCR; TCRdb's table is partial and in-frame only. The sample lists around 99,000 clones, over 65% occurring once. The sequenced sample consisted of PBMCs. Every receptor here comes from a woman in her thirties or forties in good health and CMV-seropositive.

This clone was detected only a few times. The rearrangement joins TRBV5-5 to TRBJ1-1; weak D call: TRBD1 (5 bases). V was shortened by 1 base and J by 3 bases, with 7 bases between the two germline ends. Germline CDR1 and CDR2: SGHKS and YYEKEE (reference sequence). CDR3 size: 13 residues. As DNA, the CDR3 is TGTGCCAGCAGCTTGCGACAGTACACTGAAGCTTTCTTT. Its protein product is CASSLRQYTEAFF.

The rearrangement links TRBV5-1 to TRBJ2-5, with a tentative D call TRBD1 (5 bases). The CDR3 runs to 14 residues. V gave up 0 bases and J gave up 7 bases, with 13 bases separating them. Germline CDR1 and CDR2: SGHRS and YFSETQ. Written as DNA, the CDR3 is TGCGCCAGCAGCTTGGAGGGGCAGGGTGGGACCCAGTACTTC. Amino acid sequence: CASSLEGQGGTQYF.

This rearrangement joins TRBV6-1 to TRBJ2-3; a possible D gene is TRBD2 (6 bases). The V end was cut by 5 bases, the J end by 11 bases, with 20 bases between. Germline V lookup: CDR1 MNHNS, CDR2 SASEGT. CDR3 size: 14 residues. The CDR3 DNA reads TGTGCCAGCAGTACTCGCGGGACTTCCCTCGAGCAGTATTTT. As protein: CASSTRGTSLEQYF.

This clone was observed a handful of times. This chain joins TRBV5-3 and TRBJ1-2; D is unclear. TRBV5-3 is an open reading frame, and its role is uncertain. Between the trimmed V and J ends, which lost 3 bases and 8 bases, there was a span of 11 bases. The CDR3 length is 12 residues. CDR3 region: CARSSSGRGYTF. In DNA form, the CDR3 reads TGTGCCAGAAGCTCTTCCGGCAGGGGCTACACCTTC.

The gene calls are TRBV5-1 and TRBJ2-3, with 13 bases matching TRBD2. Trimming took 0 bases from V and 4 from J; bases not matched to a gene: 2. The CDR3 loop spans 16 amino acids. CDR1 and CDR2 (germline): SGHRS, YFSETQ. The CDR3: CASSLGLAGGADTQYF. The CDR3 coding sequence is TGCGCCAGCAGCTTGGGACTAGCGGGGGGTGCAGATACGCAGTATTTT.

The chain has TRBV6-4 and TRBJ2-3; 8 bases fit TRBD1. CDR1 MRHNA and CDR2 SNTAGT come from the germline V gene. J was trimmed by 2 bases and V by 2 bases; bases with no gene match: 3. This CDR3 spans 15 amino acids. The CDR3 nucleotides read TGTGCCAGCAGTGACGAGGACAGGGCCACAGATACGCAGTATTTT. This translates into CASSDEDRATDTQYF.

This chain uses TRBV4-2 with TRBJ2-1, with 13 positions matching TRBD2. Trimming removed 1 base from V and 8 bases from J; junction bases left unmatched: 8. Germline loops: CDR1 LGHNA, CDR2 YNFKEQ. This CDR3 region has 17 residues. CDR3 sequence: CASSQGDRTSGGYEQFF. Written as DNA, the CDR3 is TGTGCCAGCAGCCAAGGGGATAGGACTAGCGGGGGTTATGAGCAGTTCTTC.

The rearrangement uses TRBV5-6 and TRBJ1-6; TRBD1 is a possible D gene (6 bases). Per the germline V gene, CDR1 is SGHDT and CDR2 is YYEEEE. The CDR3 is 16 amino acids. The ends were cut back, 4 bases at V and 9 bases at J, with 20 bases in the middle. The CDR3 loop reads CASSIWTVPEGSPLHF. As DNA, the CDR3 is TGTGCCAGCAGCATTTGGACAGTTCCTGAGGGTTCACCCCTCCACTTT.

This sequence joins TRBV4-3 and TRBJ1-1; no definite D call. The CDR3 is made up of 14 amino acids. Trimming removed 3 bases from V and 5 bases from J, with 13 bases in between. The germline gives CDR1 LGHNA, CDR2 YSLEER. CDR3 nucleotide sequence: TGCGCCAGCAGCCATGCCACTCCGGGGACTGAAGCTTTCTTT. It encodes CASSHATPGTEAFF.

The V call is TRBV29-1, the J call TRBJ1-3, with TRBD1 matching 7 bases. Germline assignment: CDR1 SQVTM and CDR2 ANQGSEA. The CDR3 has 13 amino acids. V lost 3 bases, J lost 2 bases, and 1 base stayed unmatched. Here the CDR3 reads CSVDRGTGNTIYF. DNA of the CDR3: TGCAGCGTTGACAGGGGGACTGGAAACACCATATATTTT.

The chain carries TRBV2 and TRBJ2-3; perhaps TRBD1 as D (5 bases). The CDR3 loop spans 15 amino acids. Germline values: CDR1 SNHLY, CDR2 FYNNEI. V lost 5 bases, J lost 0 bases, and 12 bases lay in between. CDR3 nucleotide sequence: TGTGCCAGCAGTCCCCGGACAACTAGCACAGATACGCAGTATTTT. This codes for CASSPRTTSTDTQYF.

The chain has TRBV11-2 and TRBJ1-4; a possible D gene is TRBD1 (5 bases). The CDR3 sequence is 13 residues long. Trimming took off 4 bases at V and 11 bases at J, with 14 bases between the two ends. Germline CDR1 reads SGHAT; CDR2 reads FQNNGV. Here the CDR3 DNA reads TGTGCCAGCAGCTCAATGGGGGGTGGGAAACTGTTTTTT. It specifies CASSSMGGGKLFF.

This CDR3 is CASSPVGLGGVSYNEQFF. CDR3 in DNA: TGTGCCAGCAGCCCCGTGGGGTTGGGGGGAGTCTCCTACAATGAGCAGTTCTTC. The chain joins TRBV5-6 to TRBJ2-1; D is perhaps TRBD2 (6 bases). From germline, CDR1 is SGHDT and CDR2 YYEEEE. The CDR3 consists of 18 residues. The V end was cut by 4 bases, the J end by 0 bases, with 20 bases between. Based on the CDR3 plus reference TRBV5-6 and TRBJ2-1, the full variable domain is DAGVTQSPTHLIKTRGQQVTLRCSPKSGHDTVSWYQQALGQGPQFIFQYYEEEERQRGNFPDRFSGHQFPNYSSELNVNALLLGDSALYLCASSPVGLGGVSYNEQFFGPGTRLTVL.

CDR3 coding DNA: TGTGCCTGGGATATCGGGGGTAGCACTGAAGCTTTCTTT. Translated, it gives CAWDIGGSTEAFF. This chain joins TRBV30 and TRBJ1-1; maybe TRBD1 (5 bases). Per germline, CDR1 GTSNPN and CDR2 SVGIG (reference sequence). This CDR3 has 13 amino acids. V was shortened by 5 bases and J by 4 bases, with 14 bases between the two germline ends.

CDR3 nucleotide sequence: TGTGCCAGCAGCTTAGGCGACAGGGAAGGCTATGGCTACACCTTC. It encodes CASSLGDREGYGYTF. This rearrangement joins TRBV7-2 to TRBJ1-2; 7 bases fit TRBD1. The CDR3 has 15 amino acids. Germline CDR1 SGHTA, CDR2 FQGNSA. Trimming removed 1 base from V and 4 bases from J; junction bases left unmatched: 6.

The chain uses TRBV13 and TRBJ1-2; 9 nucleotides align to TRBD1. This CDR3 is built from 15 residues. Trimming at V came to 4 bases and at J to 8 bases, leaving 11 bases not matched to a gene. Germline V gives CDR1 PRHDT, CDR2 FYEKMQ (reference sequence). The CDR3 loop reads CASSSKTGGFIGYTF. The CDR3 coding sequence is TGTGCCAGCAGCTCAAAGACAGGGGGGTTCATCGGCTACACCTTC.

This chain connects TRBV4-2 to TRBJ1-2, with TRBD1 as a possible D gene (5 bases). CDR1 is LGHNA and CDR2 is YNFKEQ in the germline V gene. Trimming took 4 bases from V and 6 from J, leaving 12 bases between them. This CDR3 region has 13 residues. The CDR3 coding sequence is TGTGCCAGCAGCCCAGCCAGGGTCGATGGCTACACCTTC. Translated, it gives CASSPARVDGYTF.

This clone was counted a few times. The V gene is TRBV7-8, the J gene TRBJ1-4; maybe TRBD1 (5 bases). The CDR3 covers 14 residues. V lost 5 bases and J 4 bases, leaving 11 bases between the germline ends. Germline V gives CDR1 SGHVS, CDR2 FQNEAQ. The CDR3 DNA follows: TGTGCCAGCAGCCCGAAGACAGTTAATGAAAAACTGTTTTTT. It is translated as CASSPKTVNEKLFF.

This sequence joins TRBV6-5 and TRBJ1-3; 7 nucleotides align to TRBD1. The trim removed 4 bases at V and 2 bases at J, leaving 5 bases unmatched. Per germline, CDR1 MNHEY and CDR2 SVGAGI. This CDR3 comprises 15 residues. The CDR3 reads CASSSPTGTGNTIYF. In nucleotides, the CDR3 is TGTGCCAGCAGTTCCCCGACAGGGACTGGAAACACCATATATTTT.

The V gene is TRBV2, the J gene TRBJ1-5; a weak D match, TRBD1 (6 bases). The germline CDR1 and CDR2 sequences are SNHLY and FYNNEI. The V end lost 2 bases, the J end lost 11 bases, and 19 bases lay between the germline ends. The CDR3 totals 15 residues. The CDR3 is CASSEHKGVYVTQHF. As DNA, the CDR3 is TGTGCCAGCAGTGAACACAAGGGGGTTTACGTGACCCAGCATTTT.

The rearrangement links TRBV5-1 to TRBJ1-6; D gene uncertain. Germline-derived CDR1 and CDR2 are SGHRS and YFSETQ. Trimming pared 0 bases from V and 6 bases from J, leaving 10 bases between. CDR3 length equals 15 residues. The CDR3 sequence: CASSLDSPGNSPLHF. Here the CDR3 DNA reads TGCGCCAGCAGCTTGGATTCTCCAGGTAATTCACCCCTCCACTTT.

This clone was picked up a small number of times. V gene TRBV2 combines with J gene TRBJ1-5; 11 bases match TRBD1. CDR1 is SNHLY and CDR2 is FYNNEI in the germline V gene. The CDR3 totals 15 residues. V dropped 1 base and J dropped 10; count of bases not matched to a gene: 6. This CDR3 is CASSEEGQGAGPQHF. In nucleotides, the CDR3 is TGTGCCAGCAGTGAAGAAGGACAGGGGGCAGGACCCCAGCATTTT.

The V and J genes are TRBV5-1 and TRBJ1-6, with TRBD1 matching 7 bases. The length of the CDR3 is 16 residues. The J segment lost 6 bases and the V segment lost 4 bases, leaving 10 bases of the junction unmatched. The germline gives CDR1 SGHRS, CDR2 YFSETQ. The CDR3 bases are TGCGCCAGCAGCCCCGGGACAGCGATAACTAATTCACCCCTCCACTTT. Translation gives CASSPGTAITNSPLHF.

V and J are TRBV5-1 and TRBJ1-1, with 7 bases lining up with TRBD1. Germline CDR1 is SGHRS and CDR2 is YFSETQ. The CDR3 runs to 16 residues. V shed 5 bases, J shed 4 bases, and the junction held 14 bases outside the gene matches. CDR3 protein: CASRPGVDRTSTEAFF. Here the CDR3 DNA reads TGCGCCAGCAGACCCGGGGTGGACAGGACGAGCACTGAAGCTTTCTTT.

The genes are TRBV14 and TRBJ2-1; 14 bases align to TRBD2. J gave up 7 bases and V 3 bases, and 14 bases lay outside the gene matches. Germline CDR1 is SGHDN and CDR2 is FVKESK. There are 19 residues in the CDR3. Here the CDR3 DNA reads TGTGCCAGCAGCCAGACGGGACTAGCGGGGGCCAGATTGGGGAATGAGCAGTTCTTC. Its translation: CASSQTGLAGARLGNEQFF.

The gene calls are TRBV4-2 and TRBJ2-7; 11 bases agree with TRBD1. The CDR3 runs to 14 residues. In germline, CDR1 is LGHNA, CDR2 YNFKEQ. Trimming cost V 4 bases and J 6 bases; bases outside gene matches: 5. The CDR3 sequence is CASSLQGTGGEQYF. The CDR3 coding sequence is TGTGCCAGCAGCCTTCAGGGGACAGGGGGCGAGCAGTACTTC.

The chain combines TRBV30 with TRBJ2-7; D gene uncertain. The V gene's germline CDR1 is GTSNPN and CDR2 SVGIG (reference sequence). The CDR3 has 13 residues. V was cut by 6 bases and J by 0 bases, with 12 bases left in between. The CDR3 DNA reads TGTGCCTGTGTCCCGGAGTTCTCCTACGAGCAGTACTTC. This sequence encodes CACVPEFSYEQYF.

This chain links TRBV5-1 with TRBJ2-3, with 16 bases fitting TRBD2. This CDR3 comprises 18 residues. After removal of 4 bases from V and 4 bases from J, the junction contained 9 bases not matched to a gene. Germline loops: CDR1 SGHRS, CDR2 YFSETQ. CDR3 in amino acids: CASSGGLAGGPQADTQYF. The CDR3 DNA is TGCGCCAGCAGCGGGGGACTAGCGGGGGGGCCCCAAGCAGATACGCAGTATTTT.

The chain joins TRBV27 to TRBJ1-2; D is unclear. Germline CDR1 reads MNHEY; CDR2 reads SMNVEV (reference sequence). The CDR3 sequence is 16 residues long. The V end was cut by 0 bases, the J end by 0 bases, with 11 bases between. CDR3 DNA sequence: TGTGCCAGCAGTTTATCGGCCGGGAGAGCTAACTATGGCTACACCTTC. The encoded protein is CASSLSAGRANYGYTF.

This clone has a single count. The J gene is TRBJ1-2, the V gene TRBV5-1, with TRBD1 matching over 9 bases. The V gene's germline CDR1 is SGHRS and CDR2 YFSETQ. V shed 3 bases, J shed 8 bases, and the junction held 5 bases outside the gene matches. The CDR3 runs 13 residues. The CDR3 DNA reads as TGCGCCAGCAGCTGGGACAGGGTCGACGGCTACACCTTC. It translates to CASSWDRVDGYTF.